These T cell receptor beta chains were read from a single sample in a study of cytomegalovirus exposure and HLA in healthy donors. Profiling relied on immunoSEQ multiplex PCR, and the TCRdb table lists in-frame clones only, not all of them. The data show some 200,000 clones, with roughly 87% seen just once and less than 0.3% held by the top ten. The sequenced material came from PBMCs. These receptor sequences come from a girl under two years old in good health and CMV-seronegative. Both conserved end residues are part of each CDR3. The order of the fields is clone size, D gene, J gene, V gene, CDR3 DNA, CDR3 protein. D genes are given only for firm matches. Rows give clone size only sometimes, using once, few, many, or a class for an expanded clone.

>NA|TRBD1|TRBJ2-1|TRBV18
TGTGCCAGCTCTCGGGACAGGGTTTACAATGAGCAGTTCTTC
CASSRDRVYNEQFF
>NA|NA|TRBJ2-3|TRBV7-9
TGTTCCAGCAGCTTAGTTCTCTCCACGCAGTATTTT
CSSSLVLSTQYF
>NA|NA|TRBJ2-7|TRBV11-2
TGTGCCAGCAGCTTAGCTTTGGGGCAGTACGAGCAGTACTTC
CASSLALGQYEQYF
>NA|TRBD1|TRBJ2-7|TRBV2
TGTGCCAGCAGTGAATGGACAGGGAACTACGAGCAGTACTTC
CASSEWTGNYEQYF
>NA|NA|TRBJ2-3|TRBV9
TGTGCCAGCAGCGATTGGGGGGACGGGACAGATACGCAGTATTTT
CASSDWGDGTDTQYF
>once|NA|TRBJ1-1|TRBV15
TGTGCCACCAGCAGACTGTCCAACACTGAAGCTTTCTTT
CATSRLSNTEAFF
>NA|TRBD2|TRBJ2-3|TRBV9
TGTGCCAGCAGCGTGAATCTAGCGGCAGATACGCAGTATTTT
CASSVNLAADTQYF
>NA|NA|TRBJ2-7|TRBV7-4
TGTGCCAGCAGCTCTTCAGGGTACGAGCAGTACTTC
CASSSSGYEQYF
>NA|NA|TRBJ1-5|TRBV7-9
TGTGCCAGCAGCTTAGCCAGTGGCCAGCCCCAGCATTTT
CASSLASGQPQHF
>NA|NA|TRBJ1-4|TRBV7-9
TGTGCCAGCAGCTTAATAATAGGGGGTGATGAAAAACTGTTTTTT
CASSLIIGGDEKLFF
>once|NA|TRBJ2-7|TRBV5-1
TGCGCCAGCAGCTTAGGAACAGACCGACCGTACGAGCAGTACTTC
CASSLGTDRPYEQYF
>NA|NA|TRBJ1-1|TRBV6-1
TGTGCCAGCAGTGAAGCAGAGGCCGGTAACACTGAAGCTTTCTTT
CASSEAEAGNTEAFF
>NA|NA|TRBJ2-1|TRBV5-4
TGTGCCAGCAGCAAGTTTCAAGATTGGCCCTCCTACAATGAGCAGTTCTTC
CASSKFQDWPSYNEQFF
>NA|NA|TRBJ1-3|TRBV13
TGTGCCAGCAGCTTAGGGTTGGGAGCCCACTCTGGAAACACCATATATTTT
CASSLGLGAHSGNTIYF
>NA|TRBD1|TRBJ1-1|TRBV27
TGTGCCAGCAGCCCAGACAGGGGTCGGTTGATGAACACTGAAGCTTTCTTT
CASSPDRGRLMNTEAFF
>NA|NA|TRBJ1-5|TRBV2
TGTGCCAGCAGTGAAGAGGCCAGGGGCAATCAGCCCCAGCATTTT
CASSEEARGNQPQHF
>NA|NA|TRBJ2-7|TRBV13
TGTGCCAGCAGCTCCCCGGAGGAGCAGTACTTC
CASSSPEEQYF
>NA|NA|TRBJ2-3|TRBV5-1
TGCGCCAGCAGCTTGGGCGGATTTCAACCAGATACGCAGTATTTT
CASSLGGFQPDTQYF